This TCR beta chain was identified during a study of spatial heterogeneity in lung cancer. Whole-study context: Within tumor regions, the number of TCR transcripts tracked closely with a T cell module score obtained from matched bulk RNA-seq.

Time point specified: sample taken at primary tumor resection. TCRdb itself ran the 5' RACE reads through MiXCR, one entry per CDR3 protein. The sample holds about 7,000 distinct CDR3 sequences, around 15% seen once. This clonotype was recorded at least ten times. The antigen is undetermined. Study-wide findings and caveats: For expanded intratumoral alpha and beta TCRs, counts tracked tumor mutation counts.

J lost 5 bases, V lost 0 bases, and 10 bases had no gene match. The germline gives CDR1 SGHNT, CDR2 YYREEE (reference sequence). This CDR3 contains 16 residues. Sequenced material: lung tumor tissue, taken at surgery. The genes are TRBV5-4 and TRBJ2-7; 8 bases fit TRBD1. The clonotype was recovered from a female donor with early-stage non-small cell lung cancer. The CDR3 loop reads CASSLGGRGRLNEQYF. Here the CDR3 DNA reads TGTGCCAGCAGCTTGGGGGGCAGGGGGCGGTTGAACGAGCAGTACTTC.